A single T cell receptor (beta chain) is shown here with its context. The antigen remains unidentified. This sample is drawn from a study of cytomegalovirus exposure and HLA in healthy donors. General study results and limits: Association of a missense DCLRE1C variant with TCR beta V- and J-gene trimming was reported in a later analysis.

V shed 6 bases and J 5 bases; nucleotides not matched to a gene: 6. CDR3 length: 13 residues. Per germline, CDR1 MNHEY and CDR2 SVGAGI. The PCR had 60 Vbeta and 13 Jbeta primers. Clones were read by immunoSEQ multiplex PCR, and TCRdb kept only the in-frame ones, dropping some. The sample table sets out fewer than 200,000 clones. The sequence was obtained from a man in his thirties or forties in good health and CMV-seronegative. The sample was PBMCs. The gene calls are TRBV6-5 and TRBJ2-7, with 8 bases identical to TRBD1. DNA for the CDR3: TGTGCCAGCAGAAGGGACAGGTCACACGAGCAGTACTTC. Its translation is CASRRDRSHEQYF.